This T cell receptor beta chain came from a study of cytomegalovirus exposure and HLA in healthy donors. As to this clone: Its antigen remains unknown.

Study results and limitations: Highly shared variants forming one cluster were likely a sequencing artifact. Rates of TCR association differed by HLA locus in a later analysis, with DRB1 highest and HLA-C lowest.

The CDR3 loop spans 17 amino acids. V trimming: 2 bases; J trimming: 4 bases; junction bases outside the gene matches: 5. Per the germline V gene, CDR1 is MGHRA and CDR2 is YSYEKL. Donors counted as nominally healthy when sampled, yet unrecorded immune exposures were likely. The PCR ran on 60 Vbeta and 13 Jbeta primers. Produced via immunoSEQ multiplex PCR; TCRdb's table is partial and in-frame only. This table holds fewer than 200,000 clones, 81% found once. The source of this sequence is a woman aged 25-40 years in good health and CMV-seronegative. Sequenced material: PBMCs. The gene calls are TRBV4-1 and TRBJ2-3; 14 bases are a match to TRBD2. CDR3 sequence (DNA): TGCGCCAGCAGCCAATCGACTAGCGGGGGGGCCTCAGATACGCAGTATTTT. The encoded protein is CASSQSTSGGASDTQYF.